This is a list of T cell receptor beta chains from one sample in a study of blood T cells in healthy people across ages. TCRdb fed the 5' RACE reads into MiXCR, producing one record per CDR3 protein. Here the sample spans some 1.4 million distinct CDR3 sequences, 42% being singletons. The sample was blood. The receptor source for this set is a woman aged 18-30 years in good health. Both conserved end residues are part of each CDR3.

V gene: TRBV7-2
CDR3 protein: CASSLASGGTFKHTDTQYF

V gene: TRBV7-9
CDR3 protein: CASSSASGNTIYF

V gene: TRBV7-2
CDR3 protein: CASLLGPLDTQYF

V gene: TRBV3-1
CDR3 protein: CASSPFSSGVLYF

V gene: TRBV27
CDR3 protein: CASSYGAGRYGYTF

V gene: TRBV6-1
CDR3 protein: CASSRYPRDRVFNEQFF

V gene: TRBV9
CDR3 protein: CASSVAPSTYEQYF

V gene: TRBV6-1
CDR3 protein: CASRILAGTSTDTQYF

V gene: TRBV18
CDR3 protein: CASSPPRGSGTDTQYF

V gene: TRBV2
CDR3 protein: CASSGGTSLAGELFF

V gene: TRBV7-3
CDR3 protein: CASSAGLSYNEQFF

V gene: TRBV6-5
CDR3 protein: CASSYSGGGRVNEQFF

V gene: TRBV20-1
CDR3 protein: CSASGSGRGIGELFF

V gene: TRBV3-1
CDR3 protein: CASSQDGRNGYTF

V gene: TRBV6-2/TRBV6-3
CDR3 protein: CASSDGPSKEAFF

V gene: TRBV15
CDR3 protein: CATSSERGSYGYTF

V gene: TRBV28
CDR3 protein: CASSDPRGEETQYF